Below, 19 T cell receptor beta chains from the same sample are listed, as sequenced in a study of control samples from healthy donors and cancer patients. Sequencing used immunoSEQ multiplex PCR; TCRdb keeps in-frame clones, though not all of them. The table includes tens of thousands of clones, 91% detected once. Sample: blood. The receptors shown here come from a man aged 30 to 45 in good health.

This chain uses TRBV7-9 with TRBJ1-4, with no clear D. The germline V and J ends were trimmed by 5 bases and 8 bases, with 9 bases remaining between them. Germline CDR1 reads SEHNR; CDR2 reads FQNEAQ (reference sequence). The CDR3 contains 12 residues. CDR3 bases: TGTGCCAGCAGCCCCTCACGAGAAAAACTGTTTTTT. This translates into CASSPSREKLFF.

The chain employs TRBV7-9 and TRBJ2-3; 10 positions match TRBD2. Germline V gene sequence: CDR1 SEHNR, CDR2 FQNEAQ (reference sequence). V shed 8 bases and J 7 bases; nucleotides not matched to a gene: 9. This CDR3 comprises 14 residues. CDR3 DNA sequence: TGTGCCAGCTGTAGAACTAGCGGGGTCAATACGCAGTATTTT. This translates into CASCRTSGVNTQYF.

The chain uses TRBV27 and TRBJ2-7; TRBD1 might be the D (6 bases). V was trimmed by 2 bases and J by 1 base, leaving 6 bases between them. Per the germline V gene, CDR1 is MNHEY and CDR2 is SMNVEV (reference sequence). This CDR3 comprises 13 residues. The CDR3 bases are TGTGCCAGCAGTTTAACAGGGTCCTACGAGCAGTACTTC. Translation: CASSLTGSYEQYF.

The CDR3 sequence is CASTGDRNQPQHF. As DNA, the CDR3 is TGTGCCAGTACGGGTGACCGGAATCAGCCCCAGCATTTT. The chain carries TRBV19 and TRBJ1-5; D call uncertain. Germline CDR1 and CDR2: LNHDA and SQIVND (reference sequence). This CDR3 contains 13 residues. Between the trimmed V and J ends, which lost 7 bases and 4 bases, there was a span of 11 bases.

CDR3 sequence reads: CASSQVAGRRGLDGYTF. The CDR3 bases are TGTGCCAGCAGCCAAGTGGCAGGCAGGAGAGGTCTAGATGGCTACACCTTC. The chain employs TRBV3-1 (or the pseudogene TRBV3-2) and TRBJ1-2, with D uncertain. Germline V lookup: CDR1 LGHDT, CDR2 YNNKEL (reference sequence). Trimming removed 1 base at V and 6 bases at J, with 21 bases between. This CDR3 region has 17 residues.

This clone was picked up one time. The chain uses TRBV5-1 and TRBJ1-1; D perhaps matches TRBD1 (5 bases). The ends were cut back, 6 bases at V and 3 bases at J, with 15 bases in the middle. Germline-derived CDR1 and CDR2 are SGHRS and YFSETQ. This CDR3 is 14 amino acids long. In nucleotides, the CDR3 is TGCGCCAGCAAAGTCGGACTAGGGGACACTGAAGCTTTCTTT. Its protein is CASKVGLGDTEAFF.

The CDR3 region is CAISVAGGNTEAFF. The CDR3 region has the DNA TGTGCCATCAGTGTGGCAGGAGGAAACACTGAAGCTTTCTTT. V usage is TRBV10-3 and J usage is TRBJ1-1; D is uncertain. Germline V lookup: CDR1 ENHRY, CDR2 SYGVKD. The CDR3 length is 14 residues. V shed 4 bases and J shed 2 bases, with 11 bases lying between them.

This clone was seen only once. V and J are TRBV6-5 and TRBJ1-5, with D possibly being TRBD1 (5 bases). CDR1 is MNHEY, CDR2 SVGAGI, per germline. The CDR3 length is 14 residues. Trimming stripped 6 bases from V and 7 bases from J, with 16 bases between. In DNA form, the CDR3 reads TGTGCCAGCAGCGGGGGTTTCGAAGGCCAGCCCCAGCATTTT. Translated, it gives CASSGGFEGQPQHF.

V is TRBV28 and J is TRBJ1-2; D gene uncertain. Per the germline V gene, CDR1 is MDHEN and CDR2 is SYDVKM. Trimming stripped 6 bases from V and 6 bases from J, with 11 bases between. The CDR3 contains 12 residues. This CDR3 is CASRRLRDGYTF. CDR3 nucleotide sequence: TGTGCCAGCAGACGGTTGAGAGATGGCTACACCTTC.

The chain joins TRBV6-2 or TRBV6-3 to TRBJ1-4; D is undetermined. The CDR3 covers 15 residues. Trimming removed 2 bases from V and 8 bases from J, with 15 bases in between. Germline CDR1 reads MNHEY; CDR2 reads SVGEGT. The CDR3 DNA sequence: TGTGCCAGCAGTTACCTGGATGTCGTGGGGGAAAAACTGTTTTTT. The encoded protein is CASSYLDVVGEKLFF.

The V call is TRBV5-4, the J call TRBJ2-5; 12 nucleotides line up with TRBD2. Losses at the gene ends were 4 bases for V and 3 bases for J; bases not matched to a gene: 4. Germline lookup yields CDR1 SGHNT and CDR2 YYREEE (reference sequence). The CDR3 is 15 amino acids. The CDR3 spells CASSPGLAGKETQYF. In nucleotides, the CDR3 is TGTGCCAGCAGCCCCGGACTAGCGGGAAAAGAGACCCAGTACTTC.

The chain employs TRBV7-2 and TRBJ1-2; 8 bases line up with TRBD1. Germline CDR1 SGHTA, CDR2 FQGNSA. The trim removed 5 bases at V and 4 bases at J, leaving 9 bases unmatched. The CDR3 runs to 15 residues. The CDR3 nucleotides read TGTGCCAGCAGCCCCGCGACAGGGGCGGGCTATGGCTACACCTTC. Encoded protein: CASSPATGAGYGYTF.

CDR3 amino acids: CASSLGGGTEQYF. The CDR3 DNA follows: TGTGCCAGCAGCTTGGGTGGGGGGACCGAGCAGTACTTC. The genes are TRBV5-6 and TRBJ2-7, with D possibly matching TRBD2 (6 bases). Germline values: CDR1 SGHDT, CDR2 YYEEEE. V was clipped by 0 bases and J by 6 bases, with 10 bases between them. This CDR3 contains 13 residues.

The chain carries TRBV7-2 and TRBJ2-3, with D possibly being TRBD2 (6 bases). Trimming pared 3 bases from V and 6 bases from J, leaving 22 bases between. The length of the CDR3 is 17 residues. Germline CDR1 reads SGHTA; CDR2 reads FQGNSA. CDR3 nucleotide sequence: TGTGCCAGCAGCTTGACTAGAAGGGGTCCAGGATCGGATACGCAGTATTTT. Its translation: CASSLTRRGPGSDTQYF.

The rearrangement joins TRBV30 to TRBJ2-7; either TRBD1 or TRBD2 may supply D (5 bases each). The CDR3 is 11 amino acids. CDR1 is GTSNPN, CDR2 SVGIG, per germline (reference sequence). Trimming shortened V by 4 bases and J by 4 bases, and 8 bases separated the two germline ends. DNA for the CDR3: TGTGCCTGGACCAGGGAGTACGAGCAGTACTTC. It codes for CAWTREYEQYF. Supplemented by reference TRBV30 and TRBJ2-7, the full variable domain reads SQTIHQWPATLVQPVGSPLSLECTVEGTSNPNLYWYRQAAGRGLQLLFYSVGIGQISSEVPQNLSASRPQDRQFILSSKKLLLSDSGFYLCAWTREYEQYFGPGTRLTVT.

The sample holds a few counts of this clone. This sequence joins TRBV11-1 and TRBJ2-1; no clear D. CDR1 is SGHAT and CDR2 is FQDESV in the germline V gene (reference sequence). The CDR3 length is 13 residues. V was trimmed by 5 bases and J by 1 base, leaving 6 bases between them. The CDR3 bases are TGTGCCAGCAGCCCTCCATCCTACAATGAGCAGTTCTTC. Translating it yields CASSPPSYNEQFF.

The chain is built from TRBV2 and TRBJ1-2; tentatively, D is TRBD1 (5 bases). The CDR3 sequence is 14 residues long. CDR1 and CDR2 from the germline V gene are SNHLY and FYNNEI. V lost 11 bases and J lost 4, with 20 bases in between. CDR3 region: CAGSRPGVSYGYTF. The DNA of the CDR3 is TGTGCCGGCTCCAGACCGGGGGTGAGCTATGGCTACACCTTC.

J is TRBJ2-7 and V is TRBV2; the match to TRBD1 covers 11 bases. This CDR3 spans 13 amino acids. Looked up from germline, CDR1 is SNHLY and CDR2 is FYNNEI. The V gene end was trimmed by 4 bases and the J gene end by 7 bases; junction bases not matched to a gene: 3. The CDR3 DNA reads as TGTGCCAGCAGTGGGGACAGGGGGTATGAGCAGTACTTC. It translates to CASSGDRGYEQYF.

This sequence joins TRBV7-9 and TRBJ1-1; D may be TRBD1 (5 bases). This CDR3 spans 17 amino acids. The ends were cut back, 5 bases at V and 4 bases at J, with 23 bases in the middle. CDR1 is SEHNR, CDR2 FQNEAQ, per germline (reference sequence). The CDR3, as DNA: TGTGCCAGCAGCGCTATCGAATCGATCTACGGGGGCACTGAAGCTTTCTTT. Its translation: CASSAIESIYGGTEAFF.